This T cell receptor beta chain emerged from a study of spatial heterogeneity in lung cancer. Study overall: Alpha-chain sequences were consistently detected in smaller numbers than beta-chain sequences.

Individually, TCR cDNA molecules were each labelled with a unique molecular identifier. TCRdb called the 5' RACE reads again in MiXCR, with one record for every CDR3 protein. The sample records some 100,000 distinct CDR3 sequences, over 9.5% being singletons. As for time point: sample taken at primary tumor resection. The sequenced material consisted of unsorted whole RNA from tumor, nontumor lung or frozen PBMC. Donors were roughly 72 untreated early-stage non-small cell lung cancer patients. V was trimmed by 9 bases and J by 5 bases, leaving 10 bases between them. The germline gives CDR1 KGHSH, CDR2 LQKENI. There are 12 residues in the CDR3.

Source: PBMCs, taken at surgery. The chain is built from TRBV18 and TRBJ1-4; no definite D call. The sequence was obtained from a male donor with early-stage non-small cell lung cancer. The CDR3, as DNA: TGTGCCAGTTGCGCAGGCAATGAAAAACTGTTTTTT. This translates into CASCAGNEKLFF.